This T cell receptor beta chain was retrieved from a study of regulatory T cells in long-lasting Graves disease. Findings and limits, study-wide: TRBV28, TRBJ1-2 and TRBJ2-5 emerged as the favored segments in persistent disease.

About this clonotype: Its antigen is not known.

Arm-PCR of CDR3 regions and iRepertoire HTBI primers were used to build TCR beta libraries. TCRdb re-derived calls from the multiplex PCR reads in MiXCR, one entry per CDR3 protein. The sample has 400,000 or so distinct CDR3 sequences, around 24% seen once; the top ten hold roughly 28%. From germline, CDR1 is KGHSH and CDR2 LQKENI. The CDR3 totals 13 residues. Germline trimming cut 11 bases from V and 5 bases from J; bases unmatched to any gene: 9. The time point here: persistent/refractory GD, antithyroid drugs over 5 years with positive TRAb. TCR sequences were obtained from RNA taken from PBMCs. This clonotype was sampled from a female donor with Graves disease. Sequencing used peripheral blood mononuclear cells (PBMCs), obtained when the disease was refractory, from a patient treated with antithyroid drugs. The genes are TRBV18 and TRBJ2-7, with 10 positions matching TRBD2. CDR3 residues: CACASGSRHEQYF. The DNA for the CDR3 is TGTGCCTGCGCTAGCGGGAGTCGCCACGAGCAGTACTTC.